Ten or more counts support the clone carrying this TCR beta chain. The target antigen is unknown. The sample originates from a study of T cells in Graves' hyperthyroidism and ophthalmopathy. RNA transcripts provided the source from which TCR beta CDR3 regions were amplified. The HTBI primer set served for first-round RT-PCR of the TCR CDR3. A single record per CDR3 protein comes from TCRdb applying MiXCR to the multiplex PCR reads. The data hold 600,000 to 750,000 distinct CDR3 sequences, with around 16% observed a single time. The study's findings and limits: Most thyroid clonotypes expanded above 0.001 appeared in blood too.

V was clipped by 5 bases and J by 2 bases, with 24 bases between them. The CDR3 is made up of 19 amino acids. Germline CDR1 is SGHTA and CDR2 is FQGNSA. The receptor was isolated from a man aged 50 or older with Graves' hyperthyroidism. Input material: blood. This chain links TRBV7-2 with TRBJ2-2; D may be TRBD2 (7 bases). CDR3 residues: CASSPGSGLSGTNTGELFF. The CDR3 region has the DNA TGTGCCAGCAGCCCCGGTAGCGGTCTGAGCGGGACAAACACCGGGGAGCTGTTTTTT. Based on the CDR3 plus reference TRBV7-2 and TRBJ2-2, the full variable domain is GAGVSQSPSNKVTEKGKDVELRCDPISGHTALYWYRQSLGQGLEFLIYFQGNSAPDKSGLPSDRFSAERTGGSVSTLTIQRTQQEDSAVYLCASSPGSGLSGTNTGELFFGEGSRLTVL.